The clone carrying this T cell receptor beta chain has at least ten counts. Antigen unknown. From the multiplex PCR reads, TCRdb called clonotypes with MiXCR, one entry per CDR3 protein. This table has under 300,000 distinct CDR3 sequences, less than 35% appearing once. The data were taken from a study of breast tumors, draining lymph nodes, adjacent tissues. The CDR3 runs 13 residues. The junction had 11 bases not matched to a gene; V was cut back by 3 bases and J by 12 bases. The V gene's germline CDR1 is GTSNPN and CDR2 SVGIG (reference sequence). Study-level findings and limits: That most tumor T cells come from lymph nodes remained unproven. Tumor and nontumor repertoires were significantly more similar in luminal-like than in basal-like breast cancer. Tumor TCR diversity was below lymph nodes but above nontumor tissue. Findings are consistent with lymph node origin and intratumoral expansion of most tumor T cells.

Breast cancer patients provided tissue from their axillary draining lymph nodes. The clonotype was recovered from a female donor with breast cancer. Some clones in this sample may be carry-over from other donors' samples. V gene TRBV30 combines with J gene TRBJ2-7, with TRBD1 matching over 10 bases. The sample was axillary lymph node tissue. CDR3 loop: CAWSSGQGESRYF. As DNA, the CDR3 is TGTGCCTGGAGCAGCGGACAGGGGGAGAGTCGGTACTTC.